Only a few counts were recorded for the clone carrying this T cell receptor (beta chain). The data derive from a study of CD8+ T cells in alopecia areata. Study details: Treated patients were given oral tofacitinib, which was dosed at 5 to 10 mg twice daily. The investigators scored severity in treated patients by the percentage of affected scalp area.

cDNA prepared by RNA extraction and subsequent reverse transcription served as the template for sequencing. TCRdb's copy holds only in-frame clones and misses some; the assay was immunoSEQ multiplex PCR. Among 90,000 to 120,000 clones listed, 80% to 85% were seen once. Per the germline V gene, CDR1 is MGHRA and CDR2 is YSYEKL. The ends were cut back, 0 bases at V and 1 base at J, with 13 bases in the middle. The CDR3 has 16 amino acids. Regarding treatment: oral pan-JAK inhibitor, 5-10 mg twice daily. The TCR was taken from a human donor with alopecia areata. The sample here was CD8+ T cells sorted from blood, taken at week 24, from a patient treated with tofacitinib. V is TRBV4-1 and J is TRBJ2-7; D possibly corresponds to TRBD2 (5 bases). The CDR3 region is CASSQDPTGGSYEQYF. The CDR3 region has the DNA TGCGCCAGCAGCCAAGATCCAACGGGCGGGTCCTACGAGCAGTACTTC.